The 5 T cell receptor beta chains below all came from one sample that was sequenced in a study of identical twins' blood T cells. One entry per CDR3 protein results from TCRdb running MiXCR on the 5' RACE reads. Among a few hundred thousand distinct CDR3 sequences listed, about 28% were seen once. The sample taken for sequencing was PBMCs. The receptors originated from a woman aged 18 to 55 in good health.

The chain combines TRBV20-1 with TRBJ1-5, with 8 bases fitting TRBD1. The trim removed 3 bases at V and 4 bases at J, leaving 5 bases unmatched. This CDR3 has 14 residues. Germline CDR1 reads DFQATT; CDR2 reads SNEGSKA (reference sequence). The chain's CDR3 is CSASATGENQPQHF. The CDR3 DNA is TGCAGTGCTAGTGCGACAGGGGAGAATCAGCCCCAGCATTTT.

This clonotype has just a few counts. J is TRBJ2-1 and V is TRBV2; either TRBD1 or TRBD2 may supply D (5 bases each). Germline CDR1 and CDR2: SNHLY and FYNNEI. Trimming removed 6 bases from V and 4 bases from J, with 16 bases in between. This CDR3 comprises 15 residues. CDR3 loop: CASRAGSDIYNEQFF. The CDR3 DNA reads as TGTGCCAGCAGGGCAGGGAGCGACATTTACAATGAGCAGTTCTTC.

This clonotype was counted at least ten times. V usage is TRBV20-1 and J usage is TRBJ2-3, with D uncertain. This CDR3 has 12 amino acids. The germline gives CDR1 DFQATT, CDR2 SNEGSKA (reference sequence). The V end was cut by 6 bases, the J end by 0 bases, with 7 bases between. CDR3 sequence reads: CSAYESTDTQYF. The CDR3 DNA sequence: TGCAGTGCCTACGAGAGCACAGATACGCAGTATTTT.

The chain is built from TRBV10-3 and TRBJ2-2, with 9 bases aligning to TRBD2. Per the germline V gene, CDR1 is ENHRY and CDR2 is SYGVKD. Trimming removed 9 bases from V and 6 bases from J; junction bases left unmatched: 5. This CDR3 region has 13 residues. The CDR3 nucleotides read TGTGCCATTGGGAGCGGGGGGCCCGGGGAGCTGTTTTTT. It yields the protein CAIGSGGPGELFF.

In regard to this clonotype: One end of the junction does not line up with germline, which may come from a read error. V is TRBV10-3 and J is TRBJ1-1; maybe TRBD1 (5 bases). Germline assignment: CDR1 ENHRY and CDR2 SYGVKD. The CDR3 is made up of 14 amino acids. In DNA, the CDR3 is TGTGCCATCAGTGAGTCGACGAGGGGTACTGGAGCTTTCTTT. Its translation: CAISESTRGTGAFF.